The next 14 T cell receptor beta chains were all read from a single sample in a study of vaccination and CD4 T cells after COVID-19. With the Oncomine TCR Beta short-read assay, DNA from cultured CD4+ T cells was sequenced. TCRdb re-analysed the PCR reads in MiXCR, keeping a single row per CDR3 protein. The top ten clones hold approximately 10% of a sample with around 13,000 distinct CDR3 sequences, 55% to 75% of them seen once. Treatment given: approximately 11-day PBMC culture with coronavirus spike peptide pools or control peptides (ViraFEST assay). What these receptors recognize is not known. Sequenced material: CD4+ T cells from blood, cultured in vitro, taken before SARS-CoV-2 vaccination. The source of these receptors is a human donor who had recovered from COVID-19.

The V call is TRBV6-1, the J call TRBJ2-5; D not resolved. Trimming cost V 0 bases and J 4 bases, with 9 bases left between them. This CDR3 spans 14 amino acids. The germline gives CDR1 MNHNS, CDR2 SASEGT. CDR3 DNA sequence: TGTGCCAGCAGTGAAGCCCTTAGGGTAGAGACCCAGTACTTC. Translation: CASSEALRVETQYF.

The chain joins TRBV7-2 to TRBJ2-7, with 8 nucleotides matching TRBD1. V dropped 5 bases and J dropped 2; count of bases not matched to a gene: 8. CDR3 length: 15 residues. Germline loops: CDR1 SGHTA, CDR2 FQGNSA. The CDR3 DNA follows: TGTGCCAGCAGCCGTGACAGGGGCCAAACCTACGAGCAGTACTTC. As protein: CASSRDRGQTYEQYF.

This chain joins TRBV7-2 and TRBJ2-5; D remains unclear. V was trimmed by 5 bases and J by 5 bases, leaving 6 bases between them. The length of the CDR3 is 11 residues. The V gene's germline CDR1 is SGHTA and CDR2 FQGNSA. DNA of the CDR3: TGTGCCAGCAGCCCATCGGAGACCCAGTACTTC. It translates to CASSPSETQYF.

The chain is built from TRBV20-1 and TRBJ2-5; 15 bases are shared with TRBD2. CDR3 length: 17 amino acids. Germline V CDR1 and CDR2: DFQATT, SNEGSKA (reference sequence). V shed 5 bases and J 0 bases; nucleotides not matched to a gene: 7. In DNA form, the CDR3 reads TGCAGTGCTGGGACTAGCGGGAGGACCTTGTACCAAGAGACCCAGTACTTC. It codes for CSAGTSGRTLYQETQYF.

About this clonotype: An end of the junction does not agree with germline; a read error may underlie this. The gene calls are TRBV24-1 and TRBJ2-2, with D possibly being TRBD2 (6 bases). The CDR3 covers 16 residues. Germline V lookup: CDR1 KGHDR, CDR2 SFDVKD. CDR3 residues: CATSDLQRQNTGGLFF. As DNA, the CDR3 is TGTGCCACCAGTGATTTGCAACGGCAGAACACCGGGGGGCTGTTTTTT.

This clonotype was recorded once. CDR3 sequence: CASSITLAGLAYTQYF. In nucleotides, the CDR3 is TGTGCCAGTAGTATTACGCTAGCGGGATTGGCATATACGCAGTATTTT. This chain joins TRBV19 and TRBJ2-3; 9 bases line up with TRBD2. Losses at the gene ends were 3 bases for V and 7 bases for J; bases not matched to a gene: 11. The V gene's germline CDR1 is LNHDA and CDR2 SQIVND (reference sequence). This CDR3 has 16 amino acids.

For the CDR3, the DNA is TGTGCCATCAGTGAGTCCGCGTCTGGGACAGGAGAGACCCAGTACTTC. This codes for CAISESASGTGETQYF. The chain links TRBV10-3 to TRBJ2-5; 8 bases fit TRBD1. Germline values: CDR1 ENHRY, CDR2 SYGVKD. There are 16 residues in the CDR3. The ends lost 0 bases at V and 4 bases at J; junction bases unmatched: 7.

The chain carries TRBV6-2 or TRBV6-3 and TRBJ2-5, with 9 bases matching TRBD2. The CDR3 totals 16 residues. CDR1 is MNHEY and CDR2 is SVGEGT in the germline V gene. V shed 4 bases and J 4 bases; nucleotides not matched to a gene: 10. DNA of the CDR3: TGTGCCAGCAGTTCCACCGGGACTAGCCCGCGAGAGACCCAGTACTTC. Residues: CASSSTGTSPRETQYF.

The CDR3 DNA is TGTGCCAGTAGCATGACAGGACACGCCGACCAGCATTTT. Translated, it gives CASSMTGHADQHF. The chain joins TRBV19 to TRBJ1-5, with D possibly being TRBD1 (6 bases). The CDR3 has 13 residues. Germline CDR1 and CDR2: LNHDA and SQIVND (reference sequence). The V end was cut by 6 bases, the J end by 12 bases, with 18 bases between. Drawing the rest from reference TRBV19 and TRBJ1-5, the complete variable domain is DGGITQSPKYLFRKEGQNVTLSCEQNLNHDAMYWYRQDPGQGLRLIYYSQIVNDFQKGDIAEGYSVSREKKESFPLTVTSAQKNPTAFYLCASSMTGHADQHFGDGTRLSIL.

This clonotype was detected a few times. The chain has TRBV15 and TRBJ2-2; D is perhaps TRBD1 or TRBD2 (5 bases each). The CDR3 has 15 residues. Trimming took 1 base from V and 6 from J, leaving 12 bases between them. Germline CDR1 reads LNHNV; CDR2 reads YYDKDF (reference sequence). The CDR3 coding sequence is TGTGCCACCAGCAGAGGGGACCACACACCCGGGGAGCTGTTTTTT. It is translated as CATSRGDHTPGELFF.

V usage is TRBV6-1 and J usage is TRBJ1-3; 7 nucleotides agree with TRBD1. The CDR3 sequence is 14 residues long. The V gene end was trimmed by 4 bases and the J gene end by 4 bases; junction bases not matched to a gene: 4. Germline-derived CDR1 and CDR2 are MNHNS and SASEGT. Written as DNA, the CDR3 is TGTGCCAGCAGTGGGGGGACAGTCGGAAACACCATATATTTT. It yields the protein CASSGGTVGNTIYF.

This clonotype was seen only a few times. V is TRBV20-1 and J is TRBJ2-2, with D perhaps TRBD2 (6 bases). This CDR3 has 13 amino acids. Germline assignment: CDR1 DFQATT and CDR2 SNEGSKA (reference sequence). V lost 5 bases, J lost 5 bases, and 12 bases lay in between. Here the CDR3 reads CSAQHRGTGELFF. The CDR3 DNA reads TGCAGTGCTCAACACCGGGGGACCGGGGAGCTGTTTTTT.

This clonotype was picked up one time. The chain uses TRBV10-1 and TRBJ2-3; TRBD2 might be the D (6 bases). In germline, CDR1 is WNHNN, CDR2 SYGVQD (reference sequence). V lost 0 bases and J lost 1, with 11 bases in between. The CDR3 sequence is 16 residues long. The CDR3 is CASSESTPGGTDTQYF. CDR3 coding DNA: TGCGCCAGCAGTGAGTCGACTCCGGGAGGCACAGATACGCAGTATTTT.

This chain joins TRBV6-2 or TRBV6-3 and TRBJ1-5; TRBD1 agrees at 8 bases. After removal of 6 bases from V and 6 bases from J, the junction contained 10 bases not matched to a gene. The germline V gene encodes CDR1 MNHEY and CDR2 SVGEGT. CDR3 length: 15 amino acids. The CDR3 DNA sequence: TGTGCCAGCAGACCAGTGACAGGGGAGGGTCAGCCCCAGCATTTT. Its protein product is CASRPVTGEGQPQHF.